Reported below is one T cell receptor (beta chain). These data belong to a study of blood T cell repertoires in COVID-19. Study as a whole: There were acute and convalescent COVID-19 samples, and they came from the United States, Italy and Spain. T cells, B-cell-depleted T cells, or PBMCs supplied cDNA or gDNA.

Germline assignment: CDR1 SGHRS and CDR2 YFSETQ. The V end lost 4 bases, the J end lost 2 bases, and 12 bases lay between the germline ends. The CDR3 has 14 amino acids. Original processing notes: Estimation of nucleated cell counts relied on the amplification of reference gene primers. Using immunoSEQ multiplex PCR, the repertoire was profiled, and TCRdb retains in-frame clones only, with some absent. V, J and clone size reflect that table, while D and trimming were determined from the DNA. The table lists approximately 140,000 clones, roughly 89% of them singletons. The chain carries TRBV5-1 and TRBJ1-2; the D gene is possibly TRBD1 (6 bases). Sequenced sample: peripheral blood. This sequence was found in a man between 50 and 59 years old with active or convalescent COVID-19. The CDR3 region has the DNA TGCGCCAGCAGCGTTGGACAGACGAACTATGGCTACACCTTC. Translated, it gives CASSVGQTNYGYTF.